This T cell receptor (beta chain) was found in a study of T cells in women clearing cervical HPV infection. Turning to the study itself: Women with histologically confirmed HPV16-related CIN3 or worse, 2 with invasive cancer, served as cases. For cases, blood was sampled a median approximately 150 days after lesion detection, interquartile range roughly 90 to 230 days. With HLA typing for only a few women, HLA confounding remains possible. Study-wide points: Associations may precede or follow infection; HPV-specific or memory T cells were not isolated.

Sequencing used immunoSEQ multiplex PCR; TCRdb keeps in-frame clones, though not all of them. This listing includes over 30,000 clones. On this clone itself: The antigen is not known. The read is 3 residues too short to cover the CDR3 end, so that end is filled in from the germline J gene.

Germline trimming cut 7 bases from V and 2 bases from J; bases unmatched to any gene: 11. The CDR3 covers 15 residues. In germline, CDR1 is SNHLY, CDR2 FYNNEI. Material: blood buffy coat. The sequence came from a woman aged 18-70 years with a cervical HPV16 infection that either progressed to CIN3+ or cleared (not recorded which). This chain connects TRBV2 to TRBJ2-7; TRBD2 matches 7 bases. CDR3 amino acids: CASKRGGAATYEQYF. CDR3 DNA (partial): TGTGCCAGCAAAAGGGGAGGGGCAGCTACCTACGAG.